The T cell receptor beta chain under discussion was sequenced for a study of breast tumors, draining lymph nodes, adjacent tissues. Via MiXCR, TCRdb re-called the multiplex PCR reads, giving one row per CDR3 protein. Of roughly 130,000 distinct CDR3 sequences in the sample, just under 20% were seen once. The sample holds many counts of this clonotype. Its antigen is unknown. Study-level points and caveats: Compared with lymph nodes, tumors were less diverse; compared with nontumor tissue, more.

Axillary draining lymph nodes of breast cancer patients supplied the node samples. The origin of this receptor is a female donor with breast cancer. Some clones in this sample may be carry-over from other donors' samples. Sequencing was done on a sample of axillary lymph node tissue.

The DNA for the CDR3 is TGTGCCAGCAGCCCCCAGGGCGTCGGGGATACGCAGTATTTT. Translated, it gives CASSPQGVGDTQYF. The rearrangement uses TRBV7-2 and TRBJ2-3, with D tentatively TRBD1 (5 bases). Trimming stripped 5 bases from V and 6 bases from J, with 15 bases between. Germline CDR1 and CDR2: SGHTA and FQGNSA. This CDR3 comprises 14 residues.